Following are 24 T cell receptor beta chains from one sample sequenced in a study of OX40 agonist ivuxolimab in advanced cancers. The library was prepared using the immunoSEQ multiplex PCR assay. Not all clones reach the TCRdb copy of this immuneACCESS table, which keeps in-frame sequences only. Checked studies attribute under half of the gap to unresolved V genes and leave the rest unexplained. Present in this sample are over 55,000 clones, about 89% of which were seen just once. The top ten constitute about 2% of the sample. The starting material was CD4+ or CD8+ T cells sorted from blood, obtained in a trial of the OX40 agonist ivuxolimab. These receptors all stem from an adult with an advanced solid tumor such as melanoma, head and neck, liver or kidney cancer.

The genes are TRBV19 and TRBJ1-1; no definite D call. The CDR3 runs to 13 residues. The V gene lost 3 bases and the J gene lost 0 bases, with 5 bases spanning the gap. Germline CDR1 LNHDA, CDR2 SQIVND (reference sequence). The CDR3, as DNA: TGTGCCAGTAGTATGATTGTGAACACTGAAGCTTTCTTT. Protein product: CASSMIVNTEAFF. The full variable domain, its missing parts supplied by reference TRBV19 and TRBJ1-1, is DGGITQSPKYLFRKEGQNVTLSCEQNLNHDAMYWYRQDPGQGLRLIYYSQIVNDFQKGDIAEGYSVSREKKESFPLTVTSAQKNPTAFYLCASSMIVNTEAFFGQGTRLTVV.

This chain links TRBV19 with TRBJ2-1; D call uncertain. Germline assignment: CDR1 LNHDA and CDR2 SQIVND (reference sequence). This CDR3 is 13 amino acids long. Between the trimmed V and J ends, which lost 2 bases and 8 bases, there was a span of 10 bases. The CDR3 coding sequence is TGTGCCAGTAGTATAATCGTCGGGCATGAGCAGTTCTTC. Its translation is CASSIIVGHEQFF.

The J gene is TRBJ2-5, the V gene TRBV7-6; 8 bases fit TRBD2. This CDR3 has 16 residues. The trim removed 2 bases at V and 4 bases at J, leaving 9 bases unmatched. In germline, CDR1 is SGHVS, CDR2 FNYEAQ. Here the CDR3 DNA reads TGTGCCAGCAGCTTAAGCCGCCCAGCGGGAGTAGAGACCCAGTACTTC. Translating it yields CASSLSRPAGVETQYF. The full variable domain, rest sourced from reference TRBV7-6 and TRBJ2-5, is GAGVSQSPRYKVTKRGQDVALRCDPISGHVSLYWYRQALGQGPEFLTYFNYEAQQDKSGLPNDRFSAERPEGSISTLTIQRTEQRDSAMYRCASSLSRPAGVETQYFGPGTRLLVL.

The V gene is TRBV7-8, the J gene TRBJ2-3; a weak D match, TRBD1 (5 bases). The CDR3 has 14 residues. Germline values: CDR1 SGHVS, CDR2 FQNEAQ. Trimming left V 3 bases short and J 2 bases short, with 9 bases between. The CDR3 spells CASSFRAITDTQYF. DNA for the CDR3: TGTGCCAGCAGCTTCAGGGCGATCACAGATACGCAGTATTTT.

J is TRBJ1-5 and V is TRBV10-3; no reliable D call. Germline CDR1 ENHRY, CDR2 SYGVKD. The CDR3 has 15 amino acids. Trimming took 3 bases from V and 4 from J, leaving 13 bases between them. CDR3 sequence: CAISDSPGSNQPQHF. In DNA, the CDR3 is TGTGCCATCAGTGACAGCCCCGGGTCTAATCAGCCCCAGCATTTT.

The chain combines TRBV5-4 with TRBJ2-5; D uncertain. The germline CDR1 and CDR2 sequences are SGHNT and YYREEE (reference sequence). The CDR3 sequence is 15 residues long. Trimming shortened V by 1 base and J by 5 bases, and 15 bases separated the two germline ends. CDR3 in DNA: TGTGCCAGCAGCTTGAGTCTATCCCAACGGGAGACCCAGTACTTC. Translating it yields CASSLSLSQRETQYF.

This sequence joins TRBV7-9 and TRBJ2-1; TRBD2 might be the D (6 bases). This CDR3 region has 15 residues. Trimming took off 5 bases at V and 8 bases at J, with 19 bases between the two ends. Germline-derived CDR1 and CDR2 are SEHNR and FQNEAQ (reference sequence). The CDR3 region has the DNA TGTGCCAGCAGCGTTGACGGAGGGGAATTCGATGAGCAGTTCTTC. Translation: CASSVDGGEFDEQFF.

The CDR3 loop reads CASSPYESQETQYF. Here the CDR3 DNA reads TGTGCCAGCTCACCGTATGAATCCCAAGAGACCCAGTACTTC. This chain joins TRBV18 and TRBJ2-5; D gene uncertain. Trimming cost V 3 bases and J 1 base, with 9 bases left between them. The CDR3 loop spans 14 amino acids. Germline V gene sequence: CDR1 KGHSH, CDR2 LQKENI.

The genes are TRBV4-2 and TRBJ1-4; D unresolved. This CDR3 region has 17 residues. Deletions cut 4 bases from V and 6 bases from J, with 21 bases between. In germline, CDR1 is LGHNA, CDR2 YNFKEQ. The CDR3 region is CASSLQIRPGSDEKLFF. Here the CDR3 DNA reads TGTGCCAGCAGCCTCCAAATCCGACCGGGAAGCGATGAAAAACTGTTTTTT.

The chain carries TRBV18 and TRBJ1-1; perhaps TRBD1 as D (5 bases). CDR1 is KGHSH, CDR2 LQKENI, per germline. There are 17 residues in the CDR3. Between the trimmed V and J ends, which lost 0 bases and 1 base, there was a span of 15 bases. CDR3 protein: CASSPPGGVTQNTEAFF. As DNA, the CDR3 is TGTGCCAGCTCACCACCTGGGGGGGTCACACAGAACACTGAAGCTTTCTTT.

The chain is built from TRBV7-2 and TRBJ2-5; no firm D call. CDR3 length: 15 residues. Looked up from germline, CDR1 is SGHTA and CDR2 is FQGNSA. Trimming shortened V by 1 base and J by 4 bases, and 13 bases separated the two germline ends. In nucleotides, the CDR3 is TGTGCCAGCAGCTTAGAGACCCAAATGGGAGAGACCCAGTACTTC. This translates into CASSLETQMGETQYF.

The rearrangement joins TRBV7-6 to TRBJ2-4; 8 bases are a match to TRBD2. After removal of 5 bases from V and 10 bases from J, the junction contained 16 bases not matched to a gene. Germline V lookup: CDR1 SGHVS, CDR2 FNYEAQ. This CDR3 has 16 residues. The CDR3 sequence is CASSQTSGGGSRIQYF. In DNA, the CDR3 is TGTGCCAGCAGCCAAACGTCTGGCGGGGGGTCGAGAATTCAGTACTTC.

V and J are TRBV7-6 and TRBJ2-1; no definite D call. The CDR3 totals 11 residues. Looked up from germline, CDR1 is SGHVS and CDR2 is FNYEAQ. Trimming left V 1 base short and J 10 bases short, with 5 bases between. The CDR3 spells CASSLVGEQFF. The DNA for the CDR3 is TGTGCCAGCAGCTTAGTTGGAGAGCAGTTCTTC.

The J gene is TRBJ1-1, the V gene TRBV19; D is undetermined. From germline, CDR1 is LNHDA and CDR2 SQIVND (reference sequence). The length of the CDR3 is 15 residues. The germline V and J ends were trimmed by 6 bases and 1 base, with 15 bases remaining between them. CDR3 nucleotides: TGTGCCAGTAGCCCCGTTGGGCGGGGGAACACTGAAGCTTTCTTT. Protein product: CASSPVGRGNTEAFF. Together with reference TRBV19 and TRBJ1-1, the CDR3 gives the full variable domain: DGGITQSPKYLFRKEGQNVTLSCEQNLNHDAMYWYRQDPGQGLRLIYYSQIVNDFQKGDIAEGYSVSREKKESFPLTVTSAQKNPTAFYLCASSPVGRGNTEAFFGQGTRLTVV.

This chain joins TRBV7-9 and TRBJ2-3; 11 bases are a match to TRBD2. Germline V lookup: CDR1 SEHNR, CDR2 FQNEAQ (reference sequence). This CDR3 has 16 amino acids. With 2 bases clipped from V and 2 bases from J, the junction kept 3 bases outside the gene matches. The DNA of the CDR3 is TGTGCCAGCAGCTTATCTAGCGGGGGGCTCACAGATACGCAGTATTTT. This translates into CASSLSSGGLTDTQYF.

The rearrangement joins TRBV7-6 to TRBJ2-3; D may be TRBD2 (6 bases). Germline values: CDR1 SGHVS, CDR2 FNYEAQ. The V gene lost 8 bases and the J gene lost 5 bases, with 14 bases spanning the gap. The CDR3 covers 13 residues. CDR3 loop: CASVQVGGDTQYF. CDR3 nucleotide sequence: TGTGCCAGCGTCCAGGTGGGGGGAGATACGCAGTATTTT.

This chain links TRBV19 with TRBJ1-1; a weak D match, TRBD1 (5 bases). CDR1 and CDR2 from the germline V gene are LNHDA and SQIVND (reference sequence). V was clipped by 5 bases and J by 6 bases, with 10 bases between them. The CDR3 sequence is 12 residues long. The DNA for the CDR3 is TGTGCCAGTAGTCTAGGGGAAGCTGAAGCTTTCTTT. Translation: CASSLGEAEAFF.

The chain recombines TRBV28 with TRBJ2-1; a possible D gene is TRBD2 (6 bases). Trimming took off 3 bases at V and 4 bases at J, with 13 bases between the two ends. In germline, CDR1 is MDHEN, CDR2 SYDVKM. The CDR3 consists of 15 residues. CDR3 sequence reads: CASSFGGTGYNEQFF. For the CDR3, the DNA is TGTGCCAGCAGTTTTGGCGGGACGGGTTACAATGAGCAGTTCTTC.

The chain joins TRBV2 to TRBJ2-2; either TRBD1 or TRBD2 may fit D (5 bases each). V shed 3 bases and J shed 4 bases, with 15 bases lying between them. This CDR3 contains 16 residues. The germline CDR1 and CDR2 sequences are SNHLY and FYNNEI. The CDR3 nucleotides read TGTGCCAGCAGTGAGCTCGGGACGGTGAGCACCGGGGAGCTGTTTTTT. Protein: CASSELGTVSTGELFF.

CDR3 residues: CASSLPQAGSGGDTQYF. CDR3 DNA: TGTGCCAGCAGCTTACCCCAGGCGGGTAGCGGGGGGGATACGCAGTATTTT. The chain joins TRBV7-2 to TRBJ2-3; 10 nucleotides match TRBD2. V lost 2 bases to trimming and J lost 6 bases; unmatched junction nucleotides: 11. The germline CDR1 and CDR2 sequences are SGHTA and FQGNSA. The CDR3 totals 17 residues.

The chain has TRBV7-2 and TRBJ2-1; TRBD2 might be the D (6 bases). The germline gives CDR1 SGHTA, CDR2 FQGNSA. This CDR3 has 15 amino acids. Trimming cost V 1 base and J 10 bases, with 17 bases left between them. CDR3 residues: CASSLETGPGREQFF. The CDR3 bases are TGTGCCAGCAGCTTAGAAACTGGACCAGGGAGGGAGCAGTTCTTC.

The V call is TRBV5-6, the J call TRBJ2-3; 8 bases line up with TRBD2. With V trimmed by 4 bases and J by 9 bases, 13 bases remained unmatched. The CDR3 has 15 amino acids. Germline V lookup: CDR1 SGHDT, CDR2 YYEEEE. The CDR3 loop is CASSTGGAGAGTQYF. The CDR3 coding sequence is TGTGCCAGCAGCACCGGGGGAGCGGGGGCAGGCACGCAGTATTTT.

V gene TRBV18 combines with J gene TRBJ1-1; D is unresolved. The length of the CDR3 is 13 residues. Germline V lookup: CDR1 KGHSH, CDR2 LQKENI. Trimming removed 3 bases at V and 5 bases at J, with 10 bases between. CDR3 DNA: TGTGCCAGCTCACCTTTGAGGGAGACTGAAGCTTTCTTT. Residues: CASSPLRETEAFF.

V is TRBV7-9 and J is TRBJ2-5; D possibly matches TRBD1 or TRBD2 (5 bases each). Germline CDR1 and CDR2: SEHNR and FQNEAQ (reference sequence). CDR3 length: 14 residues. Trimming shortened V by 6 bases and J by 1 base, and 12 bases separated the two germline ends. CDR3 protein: CASSLGTAQETQYF. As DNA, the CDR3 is TGTGCCAGCAGTCTCGGGACGGCCCAAGAGACCCAGTACTTC.